This TCR beta chain emerged from a study of neurological immune-mediated disorders. General observations from the study: CDR3 amino acid sequences found in expanded clones were never shared across subjects, suggesting private repertoires in all groups.

The CDR3 extends over 15 amino acids. Trimming removed 5 bases at V and 3 bases at J, with 17 bases between. Germline assignment: CDR1 KGHSH and CDR2 LQKENI. This clonotype was counted at least ten times. Its target is unknown. 5'RACE with 10-nucleotide random UMIs produced the cDNA. TCRdb re-called the 5' RACE reads with MiXCR, one entry per CDR3 protein. The sample contains some 77,000 distinct CDR3 sequences, around a tenth of which appear only once. The clonotype originates from a man over 45 in good health. The sequencing input was PBMCs. The chain recombines TRBV18 with TRBJ2-7; D is perhaps TRBD1 (5 bases). CDR3 DNA sequence: TGTGCCAGCTCAACGCAGGGCCAAATGGTCTACGAGCAGTACTTC. Translation gives CASSTQGQMVYEQYF.